These T cell receptor beta chains were read from a single sample in a study of cytomegalovirus exposure and HLA in healthy donors. Using immunoSEQ multiplex PCR, the repertoire was profiled, and TCRdb retains in-frame clones only, with some absent. This table has approximately 170,000 clones, approximately 81% appearing once. Input material: PBMCs. Source of these receptors: a man in his fifties or sixties in good health and CMV-seropositive. Both conserved end residues are part of each CDR3. A D gene is named only where the DNA matches it firmly. Expanded clones are given a class, and other clones once, few, many or no size at all.

J gene,D gene,clone size,V gene,CDR3 DNA,CDR3 protein
TRBJ1-1,NA,few,TRBV10-3,TGTGCCATCAGTGTAGCGAGCAACACTGAAGCTTTCTTT,CAISVASNTEAFF
TRBJ2-1,NA,NA,TRBV7-2,TGTGCCAGCAGCTTTTACAGGGAAGGGCAGTTCTTC,CASSFYREGQFF
TRBJ2-7,NA,few,TRBV28,TGTGCCAGCAGTACCACAGGCCCCTACGCCTACGAGCAGTACTTC,CASSTTGPYAYEQYF
TRBJ1-6,TRBD1,NA,TRBV27,TGTGCCAGCACAATCGGGACAGGGGGTCCCCTCCACTTT,CASTIGTGGPLHF
TRBJ1-4,NA,NA,TRBV28,TGTGCCAGCAGTTTTGGCGGTGCCCCTAATGAAAAACTGTTTTTT,CASSFGGAPNEKLFF
TRBJ2-5,TRBD2,once,TRBV6-6,TGTGCCAGCAGCGGCAGCGGGAGGGCTTCGGGGGAGACCCAGTACTTC,CASSGSGRASGETQYF
TRBJ1-4,NA,NA,TRBV5-8,TGTGCCAGCACCCCGTACAGGGCAGTGAGTGAAAAACTGTTTTTT,CASTPYRAVSEKLFF
TRBJ2-5,NA,NA,TRBV7-2,TGTGCCAGCAGCTTAGGGAGGTCAGAAGAGACCCAGTACTTC,CASSLGRSEETQYF
TRBJ1-5,NA,NA,TRBV27,TGTGCCAGCAGTTTACAGGTCCGGCAGCCCCAGCATTTT,CASSLQVRQPQHF
TRBJ2-7,NA,NA,TRBV7-2,TGTGCCAGCAGCTTCCTACCTTCCTACGAGCAGTACTTC,CASSFLPSYEQYF
TRBJ1-2,NA,NA,TRBV15,TGTGCCACCAGCAGAGACAGATATGGCTACACCTTC,CATSRDRYGYTF
TRBJ2-7,NA,NA,TRBV7-2,TGTGCCAGCAGCTTAAGTCGCCAGGCCCACTACGAGCAGTACTTC,CASSLSRQAHYEQYF
TRBJ1-5,NA,few,TRBV2,TGTGCCAGCAAAAGTACAGGGAAACAGCCCCAGCATTTT,CASKSTGKQPQHF
TRBJ2-3,TRBD2,once,TRBV18,TGTGCCAGCTCACCTAGCGGGGGGCCCGATACGCAGTATTTT,CASSPSGGPDTQYF
TRBJ1-1,NA,NA,TRBV6-5,TGTGCCAGCAGCCCAGAGGGGAACACTGAAGCTTTCTTT,CASSPEGNTEAFF
TRBJ2-5,TRBD2,NA,TRBV6-6,TGTGCCAGCAGTAGGCTAGCGGGACAAGAGACCCAGTACTTC,CASSRLAGQETQYF
TRBJ1-4,NA,NA,TRBV13,TGTGCCAGCGCACTCAGGGAAGAGAATGAAAAACTGTTTTTT,CASALREENEKLFF
TRBJ1-1,NA,NA,TRBV28,TGTGCCAGCAGACAGGCTAACACTGAAGCTTTCTTT,CASRQANTEAFF